These T cell receptor beta chains were read from a single sample in a study of CD8 T cells in Susac syndrome. From the immunoSEQ multiplex PCR reads, TCRdb called clonotypes with MiXCR, one entry per CDR3 protein. The sample has about 76,000 distinct CDR3 sequences, roughly 91% seen once. Sequences were obtained from CD8+ T cells from PBMCs. The receptors were gathered from a human donor with multiple sclerosis. Both conserved end residues are part of each CDR3. D genes are given only for firm matches. Expanded clones get a size class; other rows say once, few or many, or leave the size out.

j_call cdr3_length d_call clone_size v_call cdr3_aa cdr3_nt
TRBJ2-1 14 - - TRBV12-3/TRBV12-4 CASSLFGVNNEQFF TGTGCCAGCAGTTTGTTCGGGGTAAACAATGAGCAGTTCTTC
TRBJ2-3 14 - - TRBV2 CASSDRLVADTQYF TGTGCCAGCAGTGATAGACTGGTGGCTGATACGCAGTATTTT
TRBJ1-2 13 TRBD1 - TRBV29-1 CSALRDSLYGYTF TGCAGCGCCCTCCGGGACAGCCTCTATGGCTACACCTTC
TRBJ2-1 17 TRBD2 - TRBV9 CASNTGTSGAPYNEQFF TGTGCCAGCAACACTGGGACTAGCGGGGCCCCCTACAATGAGCAGTTCTTC
TRBJ2-3 17 - - TRBV27 CASSSYPQGGSGDTQYF TGTGCCAGCAGTTCTTATCCTCAGGGAGGCTCAGGAGATACGCAGTATTTT
TRBJ1-2 13 TRBD1 - TRBV24-1 CATSDPDREVYTF TGTGCCACCAGTGACCCCGACAGGGAGGTCTACACCTTC
TRBJ2-7 13 - - TRBV5-6 CVSSVGTTYEQYF TGTGTCAGCAGCGTGGGGACAACCTACGAGCAGTACTTC
TRBJ2-5 14 - - TRBV6-5 CASSYGAAQETQYF TGTGCCAGCAGTTACGGGGCTGCCCAAGAGACCCAGTACTTC
TRBJ2-7 14 TRBD1 - TRBV28 CASSRTGSNYEQYF TGTGCCAGCAGTCGGACAGGGTCGAACTACGAGCAGTACTTC
TRBJ1-1 13 - - TRBV6-5 CASSYSLGSEAFF TGTGCCAGCAGTTACTCTCTGGGTTCCGAAGCTTTCTTT
TRBJ2-1 17 - - TRBV6-2/TRBV6-3 CASSYSLELPGYNEQFF TGTGCCAGCAGTTACTCCTTGGAGCTTCCTGGATACAATGAGCAGTTCTTC
TRBJ2-2 16 TRBD1 - TRBV6-5 CASSYPGQTSTGELFF TGTGCCAGCAGTTACCCGGGACAGACGAGCACCGGGGAGCTGTTTTTT
TRBJ2-3 13 - once TRBV29-1 CSVVERGTDTQYF TGCAGCGTTGTTGAGAGGGGGACAGATACGCAGTATTTT
TRBJ2-2 14 - - TRBV7-9 CASSRDGFPGELFF TGTGCCAGCAGCCGTGACGGGTTCCCCGGGGAGCTGTTTTTT
TRBJ2-7 15 - - TRBV28 CASSPSTGRIYEQYF TGTGCCAGCAGTCCCTCCACGGGACGGATCTACGAGCAGTACTTC
TRBJ2-5 15 - once TRBV4-1 CASSQDLSQEETQYF TGCGCCAGCAGCCAAGATTTGTCCCAGGAAGAGACCCAGTACTTC
TRBJ2-7 15 TRBD2 - TRBV13 CASSRPGGATYEQYF TGTGCCAGCAGCCGTCCCGGGGGGGCTACCTACGAGCAGTACTTC
TRBJ1-5 15 - - TRBV15 CATSSRDVRNQPQHF TGTGCCACCAGTTCCCGGGACGTAAGGAATCAGCCCCAGCATTTT
TRBJ2-1 17 TRBD2 - TRBV3-1 CASSQGFTGTSYNEQFF TGTGCCAGCAGCCAAGGGTTCACCGGGACTAGCTACAATGAGCAGTTCTTC
TRBJ2-3 15 TRBD2 - TRBV28 CASSFRGGITDTQYF TGTGCCAGCAGTTTCCGGGGGGGAATTACAGATACGCAGTATTTT
TRBJ2-1 12 - - TRBV11-2 CASSQGGIEQFF TGTGCCAGCAGCCAGGGCGGGATTGAGCAGTTCTTC
TRBJ2-7 14 - - TRBV5-1 CASSLIGGTNEQYF TGCGCCAGCAGCTTGATAGGGGGAACTAACGAGCAGTACTTC
TRBJ2-7 12 - - TRBV11-2 CASSFSEDEQYF TGTGCCAGCAGCTTTTCTGAGGACGAGCAGTACTTC
TRBJ1-2 14 - - TRBV20-1 CSARDFQARVGYTF TGCAGTGCTAGAGATTTTCAGGCCCGGGTTGGCTACACCTTC
TRBJ2-1 13 - - TRBV28 CASSLGGYNEQFF TGTGCCAGCAGTTTAGGAGGGTACAATGAGCAGTTCTTC
TRBJ1-1 14 - once TRBV4-1 CASSRTLGGTEAFF TGCGCCAGCAGTCGCACGTTGGGTGGCACTGAAGCTTTCTTT
TRBJ2-2 14 - once TRBV12-3/TRBV12-4 CASSFGVVTGELFF TGTGCCAGCAGTTTCGGGGTCGTCACCGGGGAGCTGTTTTTT